The next 21 T cell receptor beta chains were all read from a single sample in a study of Ad26.COV2.S vaccination and SARS-CoV-2 variants. The repertoire was sequenced with immunoSEQ multiplex PCR; TCRdb's copy has only in-frame clones and lacks some. The sample gives more than 300,000 clones, more than 85% of which show up once; roughly 5% is in the top ten. Treatment indicated: around 19 received Ad26.COV2.S at low or high dose, single or two shots; several received placebo; per-sample allocation not given. Samples were taken on day 63 after the first vaccine or placebo injection. Source: peripheral blood, taken in a trial of Ad26.COV2.S vaccine versus placebo. These receptors were taken from a person between 18 and 60 years old who received the Ad26.COV2.S COVID-19 vaccine or a placebo.

The chain employs TRBV4-3 and TRBJ1-5, with no clear D. Germline V gene lookup returns CDR1 LGHNA and CDR2 YSLEER. This CDR3 is 15 amino acids long. V was pared by 0 bases and J by 4 bases, with 10 bases between. CDR3 nucleotides: TGCGCCAGCAGCCAAGAATGGGAAGTAAATCAGCCCCAGCATTTT. The encoded protein is CASSQEWEVNQPQHF.

On this clone: Other DNA sequences from this sample encode an identical CDR3 as well. The rearrangement joins TRBV11-2 to TRBJ2-7, with D uncertain. Germline V CDR1 and CDR2: SGHAT, FQNNGV. With 6 bases removed from V and 0 bases from J, the gap between germline ends came to 3 bases. The CDR3 is 11 residues long. This CDR3 is CASSPSYEQYF. The CDR3 DNA reads TGTGCCAGCAGTCCCTCCTACGAGCAGTACTTC.

With respect to this clone: The same CDR3 also results from other DNA sequences found in this sample. CDR3 DNA: TGTGCCAGCAGTTTAGGGAACAATGAAAAACTGTTTTTT. It codes for CASSLGNNEKLFF. This chain joins TRBV28 and TRBJ1-4; D is ambiguous. The CDR3 sequence is 13 residues long. V was clipped by 2 bases and J by 5 bases, with 6 bases between them. Germline CDR1 is MDHEN and CDR2 is SYDVKM. Together with reference TRBV28 and TRBJ1-4, the CDR3 gives the full variable domain: DVKVTQSSRYLVKRTGEKVFLECVQDMDHENMFWYRQDPGLGLRLIYFSYDVKMKEKGDIPEGYSVSREKKERFSLILESASTNQTSMYLCASSLGNNEKLFFGSGTQLSVL.

The chain recombines TRBV5-4 with TRBJ1-2; TRBD1 might be the D (5 bases). V lost 4 bases and J lost 1, with 5 bases in between. The CDR3 totals 12 residues. Germline V CDR1 and CDR2: SGHNT, YYREEE (reference sequence). CDR3 in DNA: TGTGCCAGCAGCGGACATAACTATGGCTACACCTTC. Amino acid sequence: CASSGHNYGYTF. Complete variable domain (other parts from reference TRBV5-4 and TRBJ1-2): ETGVTQSPTHLIKTRGQQVTLRCSSQSGHNTVSWYQQALGQGPQFIFQYYREEENGRGNFPPRFSGLQFPNYSSELNVNALELDDSALYLCASSGHNYGYTFGSGTRLTVV.

This chain joins TRBV5-1 and TRBJ1-1; D call uncertain. CDR3 length: 15 residues. The V end lost 4 bases, the J end lost 3 bases, and 16 bases lay between the germline ends. Germline V lookup: CDR1 SGHRS, CDR2 YFSETQ. The CDR3 here is CASSPLGERDTEAFF. In DNA form, the CDR3 reads TGCGCCAGCAGCCCCCTAGGAGAAAGGGACACTGAAGCTTTCTTT.

This clone was counted only a few times. J is TRBJ1-1 and V is TRBV9, with a weak D call TRBD1 (6 bases). This CDR3 spans 16 amino acids. V lost 4 bases and J 5 bases, leaving 21 bases between the germline ends. The germline gives CDR1 SGDLS, CDR2 YYNGEE. The CDR3, as DNA: TGTGCCAGCAGCTCCACGGGGGCAGCTAGGGCGACTGAAGCTTTCTTT. It encodes CASSSTGAARATEAFF.

The chain recombines TRBV2 with TRBJ1-3, with TRBD1 identical over 7 bases. CDR3 length: 15 residues. CDR1 is SNHLY, CDR2 FYNNEI, per germline. With 10 bases clipped from V and 0 bases from J, the junction kept 9 bases outside the gene matches. CDR3 in amino acids: CAIKGAASSGNTIYF. Here the CDR3 DNA reads TGTGCCATCAAGGGGGCGGCAAGCTCTGGAAACACCATATATTTT.

This chain connects TRBV6-5 to TRBJ2-5, with D possibly matching TRBD1 (5 bases). The length of the CDR3 is 15 residues. Germline V gene sequence: CDR1 MNHEY, CDR2 SVGAGI. Deletions cut 6 bases from V and 0 bases from J, with 14 bases between. CDR3: CASRPRQLNQETQYF. The CDR3 DNA reads TGTGCCAGCAGACCCAGACAGCTCAACCAAGAGACCCAGTACTTC.

V is TRBV30 and J is TRBJ2-5, with a possible D match to TRBD2 (5 bases). The CDR3 runs 14 residues. CDR1 and CDR2 (germline): GTSNPN, SVGIG (reference sequence). Trimming took 0 bases from V and 4 from J, leaving 12 bases between them. For the CDR3, the DNA is TGTGCCTGGAGTGTACTAGGGTCCCCAGAGACCCAGTACTTC. Translation gives CAWSVLGSPETQYF.

The sample holds one count of this clone. The rearrangement links TRBV7-2 to TRBJ1-6; maybe TRBD1 (5 bases). V lost 1 base to trimming and J lost 0 bases, with 13 bases between them. This CDR3 is 18 amino acids long. The germline gives CDR1 SGHTA, CDR2 FQGNSA. The CDR3: CASSLVSAGSSYNSPLHF. In nucleotides, the CDR3 is TGTGCCAGCAGCTTAGTTTCGGCAGGGAGCTCCTATAATTCACCCCTCCACTTT.

The V call is TRBV3-1 (or the pseudogene TRBV3-2), the J call TRBJ2-4, with 9 bases identical to TRBD2. The CDR3 has 16 residues. Trimming cost V 5 bases and J 1 base; bases outside gene matches: 6. The germline CDR1 and CDR2 sequences are LGHDT and YNNKEL (reference sequence). CDR3: CASSSWTSAAKNIQYF. The CDR3 region has the DNA TGTGCCAGCAGCTCATGGACTAGCGCGGCCAAAAACATTCAGTACTTC.

The chain is built from TRBV19 and TRBJ2-2; D not certain. V shed 0 bases and J shed 4 bases, with 12 bases lying between them. Per germline, CDR1 LNHDA and CDR2 SQIVND (reference sequence). This CDR3 is built from 16 residues. The DNA of the CDR3 is TGTGCCAGTAGTATAGAACCGGGTCTTGGCACCGGGGAGCTGTTTTTT. Amino acid sequence: CASSIEPGLGTGELFF. The entire variable domain, with the rest obtained from reference TRBV19 and TRBJ2-2, is as follows: DGGITQSPKYLFRKEGQNVTLSCEQNLNHDAMYWYRQDPGQGLRLIYYSQIVNDFQKGDIAEGYSVSREKKESFPLTVTSAQKNPTAFYLCASSIEPGLGTGELFFGEGSRLTVL.

This rearrangement joins TRBV6-2 or TRBV6-3 to TRBJ2-7; D gene ambiguous. Trimming took off 6 bases at V and 2 bases at J, with 26 bases between the two ends. CDR1 and CDR2 from the germline V gene are MNHEY and SVGEGT. The CDR3 contains 18 residues. In DNA, the CDR3 is TGTGCCAGCAGCCATAGTTGGGCAGGCAACCCTTTCGCCTACGAGCAGTACTTC. It encodes CASSHSWAGNPFAYEQYF.

V and J are TRBV5-4 and TRBJ1-1; D is ambiguous. This CDR3 spans 15 amino acids. CDR1 is SGHNT and CDR2 is YYREEE in the germline V gene (reference sequence). V dropped 0 bases and J dropped 3 bases, with 12 bases sitting between them. The CDR3 DNA sequence: TGTGCCAGCAGCTTGGGGAGGGTGGTGGACACTGAAGCTTTCTTT. Residues: CASSLGRVVDTEAFF.

The chain recombines TRBV5-1 with TRBJ2-1; 9 bases line up with TRBD2. Germline assignment: CDR1 SGHRS and CDR2 YFSETQ. V lost 0 bases to trimming and J lost 8 bases; unmatched junction nucleotides: 9. The CDR3 loop spans 16 amino acids. The CDR3 DNA is TGCGCCAGCAGCTTGGCCGGTGCGGGGGGGCCGCATGAGCAGTTCTTC. Amino acid sequence: CASSLAGAGGPHEQFF.

This chain joins TRBV5-4 and TRBJ2-2, with a tentative D call TRBD2 (5 bases). Per the germline V gene, CDR1 is SGHNT and CDR2 is YYREEE (reference sequence). Trimming left V 0 bases short and J 3 bases short, with 6 bases between. This CDR3 is 14 amino acids long. The CDR3 DNA reads TGTGCCAGCAGCTTGGCCGGGGACACCGGGGAGCTGTTTTTT. This translates into CASSLAGDTGELFF. Complete variable domain (other parts from reference TRBV5-4 and TRBJ2-2): ETGVTQSPTHLIKTRGQQVTLRCSSQSGHNTVSWYQQALGQGPQFIFQYYREEENGRGNFPPRFSGLQFPNYSSELNVNALELDDSALYLCASSLAGDTGELFFGEGSRLTVL.

A remark on this clone: Other DNA sequences in this specimen translate into the identical CDR3. The chain employs TRBV5-1 and TRBJ2-3, with 8 bases lining up with TRBD1. CDR1 and CDR2 from the germline V gene are SGHRS and YFSETQ. Trimming at V came to 0 bases and at J to 2 bases, leaving 2 bases not matched to a gene. The CDR3 is 15 amino acids. The CDR3 protein is CASSLGQGYTDTQYF. CDR3 nucleotides: TGCGCCAGCAGCTTGGGACAGGGGTACACAGATACGCAGTATTTT.

The J gene is TRBJ1-1, the V gene TRBV6-2 or TRBV6-3; 8 bases fit TRBD1. The germline V gene has CDR1 MNHEY and CDR2 SVGEGT. V lost 4 bases, J lost 6 bases, and 1 base stayed unmatched. The CDR3 loop spans 12 amino acids. This CDR3 reads CASSSTGAEAFF. DNA of the CDR3: TGTGCCAGCAGTTCGACAGGGGCTGAAGCTTTCTTT.

This clone was seen a single time. The J gene is TRBJ2-3, the V gene TRBV3-1 (or the pseudogene TRBV3-2); 7 positions agree with TRBD2. CDR1 and CDR2 (germline): LGHDT, YNNKEL (reference sequence). V lost 3 bases and J lost 3; bases outside the gene matches: 3. The CDR3 consists of 14 residues. CDR3 region: CASSQMGGTDTQYF. The CDR3 region has the DNA TGTGCCAGCAGCCAGATGGGAGGGACAGATACGCAGTATTTT.

This clone was picked up one time. The rearrangement joins TRBV10-3 to TRBJ1-1; 10 bases agree with TRBD1. The CDR3 covers 13 residues. The V segment lost 4 bases and the J segment 10 bases; nucleotides outside the gene matches: 6. Germline values: CDR1 ENHRY, CDR2 SYGVKD. Here the CDR3 DNA reads TGTGCCATCAGTGGACAGGGGGCACTCGGAGCTTTCTTT. Translating it yields CAISGQGALGAFF.

The chain recombines TRBV5-4 with TRBJ2-1; 9 bases map to TRBD2. This CDR3 spans 15 amino acids. Germline V gene data show CDR1 as SGHNT and CDR2 as YYREEE (reference sequence). Trimming at V came to 2 bases and at J to 10 bases, leaving 10 bases not matched to a gene. The CDR3: CASSFAGGPHREQFF. The CDR3 DNA follows: TGTGCCAGCAGCTTTGCGGGAGGGCCCCATAGGGAGCAGTTCTTC.